This T cell receptor (beta chain) originates from a study of CD8 T cells in Susac syndrome. Background on the study: Blood was drawn from patients with Susac syndrome. At that point, they were therapy-naive, on corticosteroids, or on intravenous immunoglobulin alone.

Germline CDR1 reads LGHDT; CDR2 reads YNNKEL (reference sequence). Deletions cut 6 bases from V and 2 bases from J, with 8 bases between. The length of the CDR3 is 14 residues. Details on this clonotype: Its antigen is unidentified.

A quantity of roughly 0.5 to 1 ug RNA underwent reverse transcription using random hexamers. TCRdb processed the immunoSEQ multiplex PCR reads anew with MiXCR; each CDR3 protein has one entry. The sample includes fewer than 60,000 distinct CDR3 sequences, around 93% of them seen just once. Sequencing of TCR beta drew on CD8+ and CD4+ T cells from blood. Negative isolation yielded CD8+ and CD4+ T cells; FACS enriched TEMRA cells. Study-level points and caveats: The total CD8+ repertoires contained 15 to 20 Susac-specific public clones, and the CD8+ TEMRA repertoires contained five.

The rearrangement uses TRBV3-1 and TRBJ2-6; D remains ambiguous. This receptor was obtained from a human donor with Susac syndrome. The sequenced material came from CD8+ T cells from PBMCs. The CDR3, as DNA: TGTGCCAGCAGACTCACGGCTGGGGCCAACGTCCTGACTTTC. This translates into CASRLTAGANVLTF.